Listed below are T cell receptor beta chains from one sample, sequenced in a study of T cell repertoires in cytomegalovirus infection. Antigen specificity for these receptors is unknown. Using its own MiXCR run on the reads, TCRdb lists one record per CDR3 protein. Altogether fewer than 950,000 distinct CDR3 sequences are present, 30% to 35% being singletons, with the ten largest covering roughly 12%. This specimen was cultured CD8+ T cells from PBMCs, taken from culture after CMV antigen stimulation. These receptors came from a human donor in good health (CMV status not recorded). Some clones in this sample may be carry-over from other donors' samples. CDR3s include the opening cysteine and the closing phenylalanine or tryptophan. Fields, in order: J gene, clone size, D gene, V gene, CDR3 protein, CDR3 DNA. The D gene is left open where the match is weak. Size is stated for part of the rows, as once, few or many counts, or as a class when the clone is expanded.

>TRBJ2-7|.|.|TRBV12-3/TRBV12-4
CASSNLPGTLPTYEQYF
TGTGCCAGCAGCAACCTACCCGGGACCCTACCAACCTACGAGCAGTACTTC
>TRBJ2-7|few|.|TRBV13
CASSFLGSYEQYF
TGTGCCAGCAGCTTTTTAGGAAGTTACGAGCAGTACTTC
>TRBJ2-1|.|.|TRBV28
CASSPTGYYNEQFF
TGTGCCAGCAGTCCGACGGGGTACTACAATGAGCAGTTCTTC
>TRBJ1-4|many|TRBD1|TRBV19
CASSIAEGARDATNEKLFF
TGTGCCAGTAGTATAGCCGAGGGGGCGAGAGATGCAACTAATGAAAAACTGTTTTTT
>TRBJ2-5|few|.|TRBV12-3/TRBV12-4
CASISGDSQETQYF
TGTGCCAGCATTTCGGGGGACAGTCAAGAGACCCAGTACTTC
>TRBJ1-5|few|.|TRBV6-5
CASSYSTGSQPQHF
TGTGCCAGCAGTTACAGTACAGGGAGTCAGCCCCAGCATTTT
>TRBJ1-1|few|.|TRBV2
CASSEPVNTEAFF
TGTGCCAGCAGTGAGCCGGTGAACACTGAAGCTTTCTTT
>TRBJ2-1|few|.|TRBV7-2
CASSFSDVYEQFF
TGTGCCAGCAGCTTTTCCGATGTATATGAGCAGTTCTTC
>TRBJ1-2|few|TRBD1|TRBV7-2
CASSSTGDLSYGYTF
TGTGCCAGCAGTAGTACAGGGGATCTTTCTTATGGCTACACCTTC
>TRBJ1-3|.|TRBD1|TRBV7-4
CASSLLQGASGNTIYF
TGTGCCAGCAGCTTACTTCAGGGGGCGTCTGGAAACACCATATATTTT
>TRBJ2-1|few|TRBD1|TRBV7-6
CASSLALSGQGATSSYNEQFF
TGTGCCAGCAGCTTAGCGCTTTCGGGACAGGGGGCTACTAGCTCCTACAATGAGCAGTTCTTC
>TRBJ1-2|many|.|TRBV7-9
CASSIDWGGGGYTF
TGTGCCAGCAGCATTGACTGGGGTGGAGGTGGCTACACCTTC
>TRBJ2-7|.|.|TRBV10-1
CASSEGVYEQYF
TGCGCCAGCAGTGAGGGGGTCTACGAGCAGTACTTC
>TRBJ2-7|few|.|TRBV27
CASSYPGSYEQYF
TGTGCCAGCAGTTACCCGGGCTCCTACGAGCAGTACTTC
>TRBJ1-1|.|.|TRBV14
CASTRRGYTEAFF
TGTGCCAGCACCCGGCGGGGGTACACTGAAGCTTTCTTT
>TRBJ1-1|.|.|TRBV6-4
CASSLHRGGGNTEAFF
TGTGCCAGCAGTCTACACCGGGGGGGCGGGAACACTGAAGCTTTCTTT
>TRBJ2-2|.|.|TRBV7-3
CASSANPQGLELSGELFF
TGTGCCAGCAGCGCTAACCCACAGGGTTTAGAGTTGTCCGGGGAGCTGTTTTTT
>TRBJ2-5|.|TRBD1|TRBV24-1
CATSDLPGQSQETQYF
TGTGCCACCAGTGATCTCCCGGGACAGAGCCAAGAGACCCAGTACTTC
>TRBJ1-2|few|.|TRBV27
CASSFDHTYGYTF
TGTGCCAGCAGTTTCGACCATACATATGGCTACACCTTC
>TRBJ2-1|.|.|TRBV20-1
CSASAAAASSYNEQFF
TGCAGTGCTTCCGCGGCGGCGGCAAGCTCCTACAATGAGCAGTTCTTC
>TRBJ1-2|.|.|TRBV24-1
CATSDLRGENTF
TGTGCCACCAGTGATTTGCGAGGTGAGAACACCTTC
>TRBJ2-1|.|TRBD1|TRBV6-5
CASSLGQAPNEQFF
TGTGCCAGCAGTCTGGGACAGGCCCCGAATGAACAGTTCTTC
>TRBJ1-1|.|.|TRBV9
CASSVSGGLTEAFF
TGTGCCAGCAGCGTCTCCGGGGGCCTCACTGAAGCTTTCTTT
>TRBJ2-7|few|.|TRBV7-9
CASSGTLAGEQYF
TGTGCCAGCAGCGGTACCCTGGCGGGAGAGCAGTACTTC
>TRBJ2-1|many|TRBD2|TRBV7-2
CASSLGGYINEQFF
TGTGCCAGCAGCTTGGGAGGGTATATCAATGAGCAGTTCTTC
>TRBJ2-1|few|.|TRBV6-5
CASSMSGSYNEQFF
TGTGCCAGCAGTATGTCGGGTTCCTACAATGAGCAGTTCTTC
>TRBJ1-1|.|.|TRBV7-9
CASSHTSSGVGTTEAFF
TGTGCCAGCAGCCACACTTCTTCCGGAGTAGGGACCACTGAAGCTTTCTTT
>TRBJ1-6|.|TRBD1|TRBV6-1
CASSSSGTGYNSSLHF
TGTGCCAGCAGTTCGTCCGGGACAGGCTATAATTCATCCCTCCACTTT
>TRBJ2-2|many|.|TRBV12-3/TRBV12-4
CASSREISNTGELFF
TGTGCCAGCAGTCGCGAGATTAGTAACACCGGGGAGCTGTTTTTT
>TRBJ2-3|.|.|TRBV6-5
CASSYSSWTANTDTQYF
TGTGCCAGCAGTTACTCCTCTTGGACCGCTAACACAGATACGCAGTATTTT
>TRBJ1-1|.|.|TRBV19
CASSIGAPWIAFF
TGTGCCAGTAGTATCGGGGCCCCCTGGATAGCTTTCTTT
>TRBJ2-5|few|.|TRBV4-1
CASSQAAFQETQYF
TGCGCCAGCAGCCAAGCGGCATTCCAAGAGACCCAGTACTTC
>TRBJ1-1|.|TRBD1|TRBV12-3/TRBV12-4
CASNQGGTSEAFF
TGTGCCAGCAACCAAGGGGGCACCTCTGAAGCTTTCTTT
>TRBJ2-2|few|TRBD1|TRBV4-1
CASSQGTGAGELFF
TGCGCCAGCAGCCAAGGGACAGGGGCCGGGGAGCTGTTTTTT
>TRBJ1-3|.|.|TRBV20-1
CSASRGPSSGNTIYF
TGCAGTGCTAGTAGGGGCCCCAGCTCTGGAAACACCATATATTTT
>TRBJ2-7|many|TRBD1|TRBV7-6
CASSPIDRDRAKKLGYEQYF
TGTGCCAGCAGCCCCATTGACCGGGACAGGGCCAAAAAGCTAGGATACGAGCAGTACTTC
>TRBJ2-5|few|.|TRBV6-2/TRBV6-3
CASTYGLWGRPQETQYF
TGTGCCAGCACTTACGGGTTGTGGGGGCGACCTCAAGAGACCCAGTACTTC
>TRBJ2-5|few|.|TRBV6-6
CASSSLSTRLGEETQYF
TGTGCCAGCAGTTCACTCTCGACTAGGCTGGGGGAAGAGACCCAGTACTTC
>TRBJ1-1|.|.|TRBV5-4
CASSLGTGAGGAFF
TGTGCCAGCAGCTTGGGGACCGGGGCCGGGGGAGCTTTCTTT
>TRBJ2-2|few|.|TRBV14
CASSPAGRLGTGELFF
TGTGCCAGCAGCCCCGCGGGAAGGTTGGGCACCGGGGAGCTGTTTTTT
>TRBJ2-7|many|.|TRBV7-9
CASSLKGYDEQYF
TGTGCCAGCAGCTTAAAGGGGTACGACGAGCAGTACTTC
>TRBJ2-5|.|.|TRBV28
CASIGFIRLQETQYF
TGTGCCAGCATTGGGTTCATCAGGCTGCAAGAGACCCAGTACTTC
>TRBJ1-3|.|.|TRBV19
CASSAGASSGNTIYF
TGTGCCAGTAGTGCAGGGGCGAGCTCTGGAAACACCATATATTTT
>TRBJ2-1|.|.|TRBV7-9
CASQRAGSYNEQFF
TGTGCCAGCCAGAGGGCGGGTAGCTACAATGAGCAGTTCTTC
>TRBJ2-7|.|.|TRBV11-1
CASSFASYGQYF
TGTGCCAGCAGCTTTGCCTCCTACGGGCAGTACTTC
>TRBJ2-3|.|.|TRBV7-4
CASSLLTGGITDTQYF
TGTGCCAGCAGCTTGCTGACGGGGGGCATCACAGATACGCAGTATTTT
>TRBJ2-1|.|TRBD2|TRBV12-3/TRBV12-4
CASRPPGLAGFNEQFF
TGTGCCAGCAGACCCCCGGGACTAGCGGGGTTCAATGAGCAGTTCTTC
>TRBJ1-2|.|.|TRBV15
CATSRDRNGGVLGYTF
TGTGCCACCAGCAGAGATCGTAACGGGGGTGTTTTAGGCTACACCTTC
>TRBJ1-4|.|.|TRBV12-3/TRBV12-4
CASSFWQGEWQGNEKLFF
TGTGCCAGCAGTTTTTGGCAGGGCGAATGGCAGGGTAATGAAAAACTGTTTTTT
>TRBJ2-3|few|.|TRBV7-6
CASADKDSTDTQYF
TGTGCCAGCGCCGACAAGGATAGCACAGATACGCAGTATTTT
>TRBJ2-3|.|TRBD2|TRBV10-3
CAISVTFSSGGNTDTQYF
TGTGCCATCAGTGTCACATTTTCTAGCGGGGGGAACACAGATACGCAGTATTTT
>TRBJ2-5|few|TRBD1|TRBV11-3
CASSFGTGSAETQYF
TGTGCCAGCAGCTTCGGGACAGGGTCGGCGGAGACCCAGTACTTC
>TRBJ2-2|few|TRBD2|TRBV6-1
CASIISGGAITGELFF
TGTGCCAGCATTATTAGCGGGGGGGCTATTACCGGGGAGCTGTTTTTT
>TRBJ2-3|.|.|TRBV11-1
CASSPLGVSDTQYF
TGTGCCAGCAGCCCTCTCGGGGTCTCAGATACGCAGTATTTT